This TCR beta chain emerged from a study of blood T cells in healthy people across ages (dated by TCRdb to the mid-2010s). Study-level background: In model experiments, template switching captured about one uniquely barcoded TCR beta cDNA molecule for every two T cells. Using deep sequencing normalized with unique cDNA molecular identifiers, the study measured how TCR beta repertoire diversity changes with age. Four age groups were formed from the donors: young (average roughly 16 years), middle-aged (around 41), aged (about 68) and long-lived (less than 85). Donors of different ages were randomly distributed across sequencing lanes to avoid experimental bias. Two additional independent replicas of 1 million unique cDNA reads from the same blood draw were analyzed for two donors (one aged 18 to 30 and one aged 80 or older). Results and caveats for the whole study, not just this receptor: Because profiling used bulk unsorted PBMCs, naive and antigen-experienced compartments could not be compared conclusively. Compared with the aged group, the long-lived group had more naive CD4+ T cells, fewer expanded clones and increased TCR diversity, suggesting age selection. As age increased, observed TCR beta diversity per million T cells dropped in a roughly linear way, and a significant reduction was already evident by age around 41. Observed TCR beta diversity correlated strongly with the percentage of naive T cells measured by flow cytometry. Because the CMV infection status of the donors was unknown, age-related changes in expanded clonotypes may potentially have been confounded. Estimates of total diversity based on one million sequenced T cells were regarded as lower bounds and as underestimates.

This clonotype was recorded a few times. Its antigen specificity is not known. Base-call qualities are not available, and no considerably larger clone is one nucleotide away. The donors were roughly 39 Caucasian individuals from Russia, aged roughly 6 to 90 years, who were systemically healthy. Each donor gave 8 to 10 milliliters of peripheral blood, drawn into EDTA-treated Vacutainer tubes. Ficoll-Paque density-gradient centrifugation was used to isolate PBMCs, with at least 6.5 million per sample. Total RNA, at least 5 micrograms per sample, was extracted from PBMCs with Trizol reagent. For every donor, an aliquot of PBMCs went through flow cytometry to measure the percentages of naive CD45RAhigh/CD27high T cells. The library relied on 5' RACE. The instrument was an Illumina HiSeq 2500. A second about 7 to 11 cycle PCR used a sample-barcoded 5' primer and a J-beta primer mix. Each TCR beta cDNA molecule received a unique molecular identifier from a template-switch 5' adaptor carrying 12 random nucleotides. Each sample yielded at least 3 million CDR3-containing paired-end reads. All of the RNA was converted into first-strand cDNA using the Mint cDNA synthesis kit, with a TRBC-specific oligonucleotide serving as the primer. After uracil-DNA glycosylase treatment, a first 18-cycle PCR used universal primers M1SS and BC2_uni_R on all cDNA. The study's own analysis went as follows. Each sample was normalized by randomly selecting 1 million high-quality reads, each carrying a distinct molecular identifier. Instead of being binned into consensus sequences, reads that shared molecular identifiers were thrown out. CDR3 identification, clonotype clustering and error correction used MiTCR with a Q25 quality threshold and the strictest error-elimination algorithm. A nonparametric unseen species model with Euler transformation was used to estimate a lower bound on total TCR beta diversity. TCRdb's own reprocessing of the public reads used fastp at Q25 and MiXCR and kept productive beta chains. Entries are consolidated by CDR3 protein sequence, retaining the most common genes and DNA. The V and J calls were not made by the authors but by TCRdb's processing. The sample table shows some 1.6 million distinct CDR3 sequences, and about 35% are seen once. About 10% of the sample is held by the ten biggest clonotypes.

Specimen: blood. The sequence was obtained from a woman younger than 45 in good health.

Here is the DNA: TGCGCCAGCAGCCAAGCGGGACGTAGAAGCTCCTACGAGCAGTACTTC. This yields the protein CASSQAGRRSSYEQYF. The chain uses TRBV4-1 and TRBJ2-7; the D gene is possibly TRBD1 or TRBD2, with 5 bases matching each. The junction shows trimming of 1 base on V and 0 bases on J, plus 13 bases between the germline ends. The germline V gene provides CDR1 MGHRA and CDR2 YSYEKL. Including the terminal cysteine and phenylalanine, the CDR3 comprises 16 residues. Of all the DNA, just the CDR3 is kept, 48 bases in frame from base 1.